This T cell receptor (beta chain) was observed in a study of shared clonotypes between healthy human individuals. Worth noting for this clone: Different DNA sequences within this sample yield the same CDR3.

Method: immunoSEQ multiplex PCR; TCRdb's copy keeps in-frame clones and lacks some. Here the sample spans about 2.3 million clones, approximately 95% being singletons. This CDR3 is built from 12 residues. V lost 3 bases and J lost 2, with 7 bases in between. Germline assignment: CDR1 SQVTM and CDR2 ANQGSEA. The CD4+ fraction was divided into a CD45RA+ naive subset and a CD45RA-negative memory subset. The chain has TRBV29-1 and TRBJ2-5; D uncertain. Sequenced sample: naive CD4+ T cells from PBMCs. The subset was: CD45RA+ positively selected. The sequence derives from a man younger than 35 in good health. Some clones in this sample may be carry-over from other donors' samples. CDR3 nucleotide sequence: TGCAGCGTTGATCCGGGTCAAGAGACCCAGTACTTC. This translates into CSVDPGQETQYF.